This T cell receptor beta chain was captured in a study of T cell changes during pregnancy in multiple sclerosis (dated by TCRdb to between 2017 and 2020). Turning to the overall study: The study looked at changes in the T cell repertoire across pregnancy in women with multiple sclerosis.

Preparation of the library involved the immunoSEQ multiplex PCR assay. TCRdb re-hosts the immuneACCESS table, in-frame sequences only. Its copies lack some clones; in the studies checked, an unresolved V gene accounts for under half of them, and the cause for the rest is not known. The sample data list about 60,000 clones, and 90% of these were observed just once. Clones ranked in the top ten supply 2% to 2.5% of the sample. V loses 1 base, J loses 8 bases, and the germline ends lie 14 bases apart. The CDR3 measures 15 amino acids from cysteine to phenylalanine. Here the CDR3 DNA is all that survives: 45 bases in frame from base 1. CDR1 and CDR2, looked up from the germline V gene, are MDHEN and SYDVKM. A remark on this clone: Its antigen remains unidentified. No much larger clone is present one base from it, and per-base qualities are unavailable.

This sequence originates from a female donor in good health, enrolled as a control in a pregnancy study. The source material was peripheral blood, sampled in the second trimester of pregnancy. Recombination joined TRBV28 with TRBJ1-4, and the D gene may be TRBD1, 5 bases matching. Here is the DNA: TGTGCCAGCAGTTTATCCTCCGGGGGACGAGAAAAACTGTTTTTT. This yields the protein CASSLSSGGREKLFF.